One and the same sample provided the 6 T cell receptor beta chains below, sequenced in a study of blood T cells in healthy people across ages. A second about 7 to 12 cycle PCR used barcoded and J-beta primers. MiXCR, applied by TCRdb to the 5' RACE reads, yields one record per CDR3 protein. The table shows some 880,000 distinct CDR3 sequences, with about 37% occurring only once. Material for sequencing was blood. All receptors derive from a young man in good health.

V usage is TRBV5-1 and J usage is TRBJ2-7; no firm D call. Trimming took off 0 bases at V and 2 bases at J, with 12 bases between the two ends. The CDR3 length is 15 residues. Germline V lookup: CDR1 SGHRS, CDR2 YFSETQ. The CDR3 sequence is CASSLESSVTYEQYF. Here the CDR3 DNA reads TGCGCCAGCAGCTTGGAGTCCAGCGTCACCTACGAGCAGTACTTC.

This clonotype was seen only a few times. This rearrangement joins TRBV5-1 to TRBJ2-5; D is unclear. The CDR3 is made up of 14 amino acids. V lost 4 bases to trimming and J lost 1 base, with 11 bases between them. The germline gives CDR1 SGHRS, CDR2 YFSETQ. CDR3 amino acids: CASSLGNSQETQYF. CDR3 nucleotide sequence: TGCGCCAGCAGCCTGGGGAATTCCCAAGAGACCCAGTACTTC. Full variable domain (remainder filled in from reference TRBV5-1 and TRBJ2-5): KAGVTQTPRYLIKTRGQQVTLSCSPISGHRSVSWYQQTPGQGLQFLFEYFSETQRNKGNFPGRFSGRQFSNSRSEMNVSTLELGDSALYLCASSLGNSQETQYFGPGTRLLVL.

This clonotype occurred once. The rearrangement uses TRBV12-3 or TRBV12-4 and TRBJ2-7, with TRBD1 identical over 9 bases. The V gene end was trimmed by 9 bases and the J gene end by 6 bases; junction bases not matched to a gene: 12. The CDR3 has 14 residues. CDR3 coding DNA: TGTGCCAGTAGGGGGACAGGGCTTGTCTTCGAGCAGTACTTC. Amino acids: CASRGTGLVFEQYF.

As to this clonotype: This may arise from a read error, as a much more abundant clone is one base away. V usage is TRBV10-3 and J usage is TRBJ2-3; 7 bases are a match to TRBD2. Per the germline V gene, CDR1 is ENHRY and CDR2 is SYGVKD. The CDR3 runs 15 residues. In nucleotides, the CDR3 is TGTGCCATCACGGGCGGCGGGGAGGGCACAGATGCGCAGTATTTT. The encoded protein is CAITGGGEGTDAQYF.

The chain links TRBV20-1 to TRBJ2-1; 7 bases line up with TRBD1. The last part of the DNA fits TRBJ2-7 better; the J call may be wrong. CDR1 is DFQATT, CDR2 SNEGSKA, per germline (reference sequence). The CDR3 is 14 amino acids. The CDR3 DNA reads TGCAGTGCTACTTACAGGGGCTCCTACAATGAGCAGTACTTC. Translation gives CSATYRGSYNEQYF.

Comment on this clonotype: This may be a read error, as it is one base from a much larger clone. The genes are TRBV2 and TRBJ2-3; D not certain. The CDR3 runs to 14 residues. Germline lookup yields CDR1 SNHLY and CDR2 FYNNEI. The CDR3 is CVSSDPSPTDTQYF. Here the CDR3 DNA reads TGTGTCAGCAGTGACCCCAGCCCCACAGATACGCAGTATTTT.